Described below is a single T cell receptor (beta chain) sequence and its context. Its cognate antigen is unknown. This record comes from a study of vaccination effects on CD4 cells after COVID-19. Turning to the study itself: A median of 72 days separated the second dose and sampling.

Some clones are missing from TCRdb's copy, which holds only in-frame ones; the method was immunoSEQ multiplex PCR. Of about 24,000 clones listed, 75% to 85% are singletons. Peptide-pool stimulation followed by sequencing identified expanded antigen-specific CD4+ clonotypes in the ViraFEST assay. Upon completion of about 10 days in culture, CD4+ T cells were isolated. Participants were given two doses of BNT162b2 or mRNA-1273 vaccine. Neither prior SARS-CoV-2 infection nor positive nucleocapsid antibodies were present in the vaccine recipients. Cultures received IL-2 medium that replaced half the medium on days 3 and 7. Study-wide points: Late post-vaccination, clones induced by infection and those induced by vaccine underwent marked clonal contraction.

CDR3 length: 15 residues. Germline loops: CDR1 MDHEN, CDR2 SYDVKM. The trim removed 2 bases at V and 5 bases at J, leaving 3 bases unmatched. Here the sequenced sample was CD4+ T cells from PBMCs cultured with SARS-CoV-2 spike peptides, taken after COVID-19 vaccination. The receptor's source is a human donor who received a COVID-19 vaccine. Some clones in this sample may be carry-over from other donors' samples. This sequence joins TRBV28 and TRBJ2-1; 10 positions match TRBD2. The CDR3 DNA reads TGTGCCAGCAGTTTACCTCTAGCGGGGGACAATGAGCAGTTCTTC. It codes for CASSLPLAGDNEQFF.